This T cell receptor (beta chain) is from a study of T cell changes during pregnancy in multiple sclerosis (dated by TCRdb to about 2019). Regarding the complete study: The study examined how the T cell repertoire changed over the course of pregnancy in women with multiple sclerosis.

Receptor libraries were prepared by the immunoSEQ multiplex PCR assay. The clones in this table, taken by TCRdb from immuneACCESS, are in-frame only. Not every clone is retained; where verified, under half of the shortfall comes from an unresolved V gene, and the cause of the rest is unknown. This sample gives 45,000 to 50,000 clones in total; over 90% of them show up just once. The ten largest clones capture approximately 2% of the sample. V is pruned by 1 base and J by 6 bases, leaving 5 bases of the junction without a gene match. Spanning cysteine to phenylalanine, the CDR3 consists of 15 amino acids. Only the CDR3 region is kept as DNA, spanning 45 bases read in frame from base 1. Taken from the germline V gene (reference sequence), the CDR1 and CDR2 loops are LNHNV and YYDKDF. This clone came up once. The clone's antigen remains unknown. No base qualities exist here, and no much larger clone lies one base off it.

The sequence derives from a female donor with multiple sclerosis, enrolled in a pregnancy study. This chain is built from TRBV15 and TRBJ2-1, with 8 bases aligning to TRBD2. The source material was peripheral blood, sampled in the third trimester of pregnancy. In nucleotide form, the sequence is TGTGCCACCAGCAGAGTAGCGGGAACGGGCAATGAGCAGTTCTTC. Translated, it reads CATSRVAGTGNEQFF. Extended through the reference TRBV15 and TRBJ2-1 proteins, this CDR3 yields the full variable domain: DAMVIQNPRYQVTQFGKPVTLSCSQTLNHNVMYWYQQKSSQAPKLLFHYYDKDFNNEADTPDNFQSRRPNTSFCFLDIRSPGLGDTAMYLCATSRVAGTGNEQFFGPGTRLTVL.